This entry concerns a single T cell receptor beta chain. Authors' data handling: Estimates of nucleated cell counts were drawn from the amplification of reference gene primers. Using immunoSEQ multiplex PCR, the repertoire was profiled, and TCRdb retains in-frame clones only, with some absent. The DNA was the basis for D and trimming; V, J and clone size are from that table. The sample yields roughly 410,000 clones, around 89% seen once. CDR3 length: 14 amino acids. Between the trimmed V and J ends, which lost 7 bases and 0 bases, there was a span of 13 bases. Per germline, CDR1 MDHEN and CDR2 SYDVKM. These data originate in a study of blood T cell repertoires in COVID-19. Whole-study context: Researchers got acute and convalescent COVID-19 samples from the United States, Italy and Spain. T cells, B-cell-depleted T cells, or PBMCs provided the cDNA or gDNA that served as material.

The chain carries TRBV28 and TRBJ2-7; D is possibly TRBD2 (6 bases). Sequencing used peripheral blood. The clonotype was recovered from a man aged 35-49 years with acute or convalescent COVID-19. CDR3 protein: CASIGTSSSYEQYF. The CDR3 region has the DNA TGTGCCAGCATCGGGACTTCGAGCTCCTACGAGCAGTACTTC.